Reported below is one T cell receptor (beta chain). Its antigen is not known. The CDR3 extends over 12 amino acids. The V gene lost 4 bases and the J gene lost 5 bases, with 9 bases spanning the gap. Germline V CDR1 and CDR2: SGHTA, FQGNSA. The sample belongs to a study of Tregs in tolerant kidney transplant recipients. Points from the study as a whole: No direct test of biological reproducibility was done here.

The assay was immunoSEQ multiplex PCR, and TCRdb's table has in-frame clones only and misses some. The sample includes 62,000 or so clones, nearly 98% of them seen just once. Thawed PBMCs were rested overnight at 37°C with around 200 IU/ml IL-2 before regulatory T cell sorting. The TCR comes from a human donor who received a combined kidney and bone marrow transplant. The sequencing here drew on Tregs from blood, taken before the transplant. The chain couples TRBV7-2 to TRBJ2-7; D might be TRBD1 (5 bases). The CDR3 DNA follows: TGTGCCAGCAGCTCCAGGGTTAACGAGCAGTACTTC. The encoded protein is CASSSRVNEQYF. Looking up the rest from reference TRBV7-2 and TRBJ2-7 gives the full variable domain: GAGVSQSPSNKVTEKGKDVELRCDPISGHTALYWYRQSLGQGLEFLIYFQGNSAPDKSGLPSDRFSAERTGGSVSTLTIQRTQQEDSAVYLCASSSRVNEQYFGPGTRLTVT.